The 8 T cell receptor beta chains reported below all come from one sample, sequenced in a study of T cell repertoires in cytomegalovirus infection. TCRdb analysed the reads with MiXCR anew, one entry per CDR3 protein. The sample lists under 90,000 distinct CDR3 sequences, 20% to 25% seen once, with 79% in the top ten. These receptors' targets are unknown. Sequencing was carried out using PBMCs, sequenced either directly or after in vitro stimulation (not recorded which). Every receptor here comes from a human donor in good health (CMV status not recorded). Some clones in this sample may be carry-over from other donors' samples.

The chain recombines TRBV11-2 with TRBJ2-1; TRBD2 agrees at 14 bases. This CDR3 region has 18 residues. Losses at the gene ends were 5 bases for V and 7 bases for J; bases not matched to a gene: 13. Per the germline V gene, CDR1 is SGHAT and CDR2 is FQNNGV. CDR3 region: CASSQTPGLAGGRNEQFF. CDR3 DNA sequence: TGTGCCAGCAGCCAAACACCCGGACTAGCGGGAGGTCGAAATGAGCAGTTCTTC.

The table lists this clonotype with many counts. This chain uses TRBV11-3 with TRBJ2-7, with D hard to call. Germline V gives CDR1 SGHNT, CDR2 YENEEA. V gave up 1 base and J gave up 0 bases, with 4 bases separating them. This CDR3 region has 13 residues. The CDR3 loop is CASSLGNSYEQYF. The DNA for the CDR3 is TGTGCCAGCAGCTTAGGGAACTCCTACGAGCAGTACTTC.

This chain uses TRBV6-2 or TRBV6-3 with TRBJ1-1; D might be TRBD1 (5 bases). Germline values: CDR1 MNHEY, CDR2 SVGEGT. The CDR3 length is 12 residues. V lost 6 bases and J 7 bases, leaving 12 bases between the germline ends. CDR3 bases: TGTGCCAGCAGCGTTGGGGGAGGTGAAGCTTTCTTT. Translated, it gives CASSVGGGEAFF.

The rearrangement links TRBV28 to TRBJ2-3; possible D gene TRBD1, 5 bases. The CDR3 covers 15 residues. The V and J ends lost 2 bases and 5 bases respectively, with 14 bases between them. Germline lookup yields CDR1 MDHEN and CDR2 SYDVKM. The CDR3 is CASSLRTRVGDTQYF. Written as DNA, the CDR3 is TGTGCCAGCAGTTTACGGACACGGGTCGGAGATACGCAGTATTTT.

This clonotype was seen at least ten times. The chain employs TRBV7-6 and TRBJ1-1; possible D gene TRBD1, 5 bases. Germline assignment: CDR1 SGHVS and CDR2 FNYEAQ. The CDR3 is 13 residues long. V lost 3 bases, J lost 7 bases, and 12 bases lay in between. CDR3 in amino acids: CASSFRAQGEAFF. CDR3 sequence (DNA): TGTGCCAGCAGCTTTCGGGCCCAGGGTGAAGCTTTCTTT.

This clonotype has a count of ten or more. This sequence joins TRBV7-6 and TRBJ1-5; D not certain. The CDR3 has 14 amino acids. Looked up from germline, CDR1 is SGHVS and CDR2 is FNYEAQ. V lost 2 bases and J 2 bases, leaving 7 bases between the germline ends. The CDR3 DNA reads TGTGCCAGCAGCTTAAGCGGGGGCAATCAGCCCCAGCATTTT. It is translated as CASSLSGGNQPQHF.

This clonotype was observed many times. The J gene is TRBJ2-7, the V gene TRBV28; D is undetermined. Trimming shortened V by 8 bases and J by 6 bases, and 11 bases separated the two germline ends. This CDR3 is 11 amino acids long. Germline loops: CDR1 MDHEN, CDR2 SYDVKM. The CDR3 region has the DNA TGTGCCAGCGGTCCCAGACCCGAGCAGTACGTC. This codes for CASGPRPEQYV.

This clonotype was observed a few times. DNA for the CDR3: TGTGCCTGGAGTGTGGAGGGGACGGATACTGAAGCTTTCTTT. Residues: CAWSVEGTDTEAFF. This chain links TRBV30 with TRBJ1-1; TRBD1 might be the D (5 bases). CDR3 length: 14 amino acids. Germline lookup yields CDR1 GTSNPN and CDR2 SVGIG (reference sequence). Deletions cut 0 bases from V and 5 bases from J, with 13 bases between.